This T cell receptor (beta chain) was captured by sequencing in a study of T cell responses to AZD1222 COVID-19 vaccine (dated by TCRdb to the early 2020s). Broadly, across the study: AZD1222 recipients with second doses at about 4 weeks or about 12 weeks were pooled, because spike-specific TCR depth and breadth did not differ between schedules. Trial participants were enrolled by age into 18-55, 56-69 and 70-plus year subgroups, with roughly 160, 29 and 62 TCR-sequenced participants respectively. A total of 233 trial participants underwent TCR sequencing, of whom 207 had received two doses of AZD1222 and roughly 26 had received two doses of the MenACWY control vaccine.

From the cysteine through the phenylalanine, the CDR3 covers 12 amino acids. Solely the CDR3 DNA is kept, with 36 bases framed from the first base. For CDR1 and CDR2, the germline V gene lists LGHNA and YNFKEQ. V is shortened by 0 bases, J by 7 bases, and the region joining them spans 3 bases. General study outcomes and caveats: Reportedly, almost half of the unique spike-specific TCRs recognized epitopes lying outside the regions that are mutated in the B.1.351 and B.1.1.7 variants. Vaccine-associated CD4 TCRs spanned the whole spike protein, with dominant responses in regions 160-218 and 743-854. Most participants were white British and females outnumbered males, and the authors suggested that clonal diversity may have been underestimated. Because no day 14 peak-response samples were available, repertoires were characterized only after the peak T cell response. Conclusions about previously exposed vaccinees are limited, since just five or six AZD1222 recipients were seropositive for SARS-CoV-2 at baseline. In the small 56-69-year group, the increase in depth fell short of significance, most likely because of low power. After two AZD1222 doses, both the breadth and the depth of spike-specific TCRs were significantly higher than at day 0 and than in MenACWY recipients.

Turning to this clone: Which antigen it targets is not known. The sample holds no much larger clone one base away, and base qualities are not on file.

The time point label for this specimen denotes: baseline before first vaccination. Vaccinee samples came from UK trials COV001 and COV002, including a single-blind randomized controlled phase 2/3 trial of AZD1222 (ChAdOx1 nCoV-19) in healthy adults. For TCRbeta chain sequencing, PBMC samples were collected from trial participants at day 0 and at day 28 after the second dose. The CDR3 regions of human TCRbeta chains were subjected to immunosequencing. Under the source paper's analysis protocol: Repertoire TCRs were matched against a reference library of SARS-CoV-2-specific TCRs generated with the MIRA antigen-specificity platform. Breadth was defined as the fraction of unique TCRs that were SARS-CoV-2-associated, and depth was defined as the fraction of total T cells that were SARS-CoV-2-associated. Using the MIRA data, every spike-specific TCR was mapped to the spike region that the TCR reacted to and assigned to either a CD4 or a CD8 class. Log10-transformed breadth and depth values were compared by one-way ANOVA with Sidak's multiple comparisons tests. TCRdb's version of the immuneACCESS table is confined to in-frame rearrangements and falls short of the full clone set. An unresolved V gene accounts for under half of the shortfall where checked; the remainder is of unknown origin. That table furnishes V, J and clone size, whereas the DNA furnished D and trimming. This sample comprises roughly 170,000 clones, around nine tenths of them detected only once. Approximately 0.5% of the sample comes from the top ten.

The V and J segments used are TRBV4-2 and TRBJ2-2; no D gene is confidently identified. The sample in question was peripheral blood, obtained on day 0 of AZD1222 vaccination. The receptor was isolated from an adult in good health. The CDR3 corresponds to CASSQEGGELFF. At the DNA level, the sequence is TGTGCCAGCAGCCAAGAAGGCGGGGAGCTGTTTTTT.